This TCR beta chain was recorded in a study of cytomegalovirus exposure and HLA in healthy donors. Points on this clone: Its antigen remains unknown.

Study results and limitations: The study designated 164 TCR beta chains cytomegalovirus-associated. Several top significant clusters appeared, in a later analysis, to be linked to common viral pathogens.

This CDR3 contains 15 residues. CDR1 and CDR2 from the germline V gene are MNHEY and SVGAGI. The V end lost 7 bases, the J end lost 1 base, and 16 bases lay between the germline ends. PCR involved 60 Vbeta and 13 Jbeta primers. Sequencing used immunoSEQ multiplex PCR; TCRdb keeps in-frame clones, though not all of them. The top ten clones hold 7.8% of a sample with some 70,000 clones, around three quarters of them seen once. Input material: PBMCs. This TCR came from a man younger than 35 in good health and CMV-seropositive. The chain links TRBV6-5 to TRBJ1-1; no definite D call. The CDR3 region is CASTSPTGRNTEAFF. The CDR3 DNA reads TGTGCCAGCACCTCACCTACGGGAAGGAACACTGAAGCTTTCTTT.